Listed below are T cell receptor beta chains from one sample, sequenced in a study of blood T cell repertoires in COVID-19. Sequencing used immunoSEQ multiplex PCR; TCRdb keeps in-frame clones, though not all of them. The data contain roughly 260,000 clones, 75% to 85% of them seen just once; the ten biggest clones take up around 5%. Input material: peripheral blood. These receptors were taken from a woman in her 70s with acute or convalescent COVID-19. Both conserved end residues are trimmed from each CDR3. Only some rows state a clone size, as once, few, many or a class for expanded clones.

J: TRBJ2-7
size: once
V: TRBV5-4
CDR3: ASSLGQLSYEQY

J: TRBJ1-5
size: once
V: TRBV6-2/TRBV6-3
CDR3: ASSYSGQDSNQPQH

J: TRBJ1-5
size: .
V: TRBV2
CDR3: ASSEGGLEQPQH

J: TRBJ1-2
size: .
V: TRBV4-3
CDR3: ASSQDRGRSYGYT

J: TRBJ2-5
size: .
V: TRBV27
CDR3: ASSLLARQETQY

J: TRBJ1-1
size: once
V: TRBV11-2
CDR3: ASSLDQGSNTEAF

J: TRBJ2-5
size: .
V: TRBV5-1
CDR3: ASSTGGLAGGQETQY

J: TRBJ1-1
size: few
V: TRBV6-6
CDR3: ASSHPGTGSWGNTEAF

J: TRBJ1-5
size: .
V: TRBV6-6
CDR3: ASSWRQGPDQPQH

J: TRBJ2-7
size: few
V: TRBV6-5
CDR3: ASSRTGGYYEQY

J: TRBJ2-1
size: .
V: TRBV5-1
CDR3: ASSTGVQLYNEQF

J: TRBJ2-7
size: .
V: TRBV7-2
CDR3: ASSLSLSTPGKGSYEQY

J: TRBJ1-2
size: .
V: TRBV28
CDR3: ASSSQDYGYT

J: TRBJ1-5
size: .
V: TRBV6-5
CDR3: ASTRDNNQPQH

J: TRBJ2-3
size: .
V: TRBV3-1/TRBV3-2
CDR3: ASSPYSGGGTDTQY

J: TRBJ1-3
size: .
V: TRBV7-2
CDR3: ASSPFPGPEVSGNTIY

J: TRBJ1-3
size: .
V: TRBV2
CDR3: ASSEQRRPGNTIY

J: TRBJ1-1
size: .
V: TRBV7-2
CDR3: ASSPRQGWNTEAF

J: TRBJ1-3
size: .
V: TRBV19
CDR3: ASSPLPRSSGNTIY

J: TRBJ2-1
size: .
V: TRBV6-6
CDR3: ASDRISAGTGNEQF

J: TRBJ2-7
size: few
V: TRBV27
CDR3: ASSLSGQGAREQY

J: TRBJ2-3
size: .
V: TRBV7-9
CDR3: ASSPGDSDTDTQY

J: TRBJ1-1
size: .
V: TRBV30
CDR3: AWGEDRNTEAF

J: TRBJ2-3
size: few
V: TRBV7-9
CDR3: ASSLAGAGVRY

J: TRBJ1-1
size: once
V: TRBV28
CDR3: ASRRQTFMNTEAF

J: TRBJ2-7
size: .
V: TRBV20-1
CDR3: SAGRAYEQY

J: TRBJ2-4
size: .
V: TRBV27
CDR3: ASSAYPPGAKNIQY

J: TRBJ2-6
size: .
V: TRBV4-2
CDR3: ASSQESGSSGANVLT

J: TRBJ1-1
size: once
V: TRBV9
CDR3: ASSVSFGTEAF

J: TRBJ1-2
size: .
V: TRBV2
CDR3: ASRREIGYT

J: TRBJ2-5
size: .
V: TRBV5-1
CDR3: ASSLLRGLETQY

J: TRBJ2-5
size: once
V: TRBV18
CDR3: ASSPLQGYQETQY

J: TRBJ1-2
size: .
V: TRBV24-1
CDR3: ATSDHSGGGGEDGYT

J: TRBJ2-1
size: .
V: TRBV6-2/TRBV6-3
CDR3: ASSYTVGQGESYNEQF

J: TRBJ1-2
size: .
V: TRBV4-2
CDR3: ASSQPGQGGYT

J: TRBJ2-7
size: .
V: TRBV5-6
CDR3: ASSLGTGYEQY

J: TRBJ1-1
size: .
V: TRBV6-5
CDR3: ASSYLQGSTGTEAF

J: TRBJ1-1
size: few
V: TRBV12-3/TRBV12-4
CDR3: ASSFGSGAF

J: TRBJ1-2
size: .
V: TRBV2
CDR3: ASSVTGLYGYT

J: TRBJ2-3
size: once
V: TRBV7-2
CDR3: ASSLGGLVYSTDTQY

J: TRBJ1-2
size: .
V: TRBV10-3
CDR3: AISESVGGAANYGYT

J: TRBJ1-2
size: few
V: TRBV29-1
CDR3: SVEEGQAYYGYT

J: TRBJ1-2
size: once
V: TRBV20-1
CDR3: SAGRNYGYT

J: TRBJ1-3
size: .
V: TRBV9
CDR3: ASSSSSGNTIY

J: TRBJ1-5
size: .
V: TRBV5-4
CDR3: ASGRGPGQPQH

J: TRBJ1-4
size: .
V: TRBV4-1
CDR3: ASSPPGAHNEKLF

J: TRBJ1-5
size: .
V: TRBV7-2
CDR3: ASSLAGRVNQPQH

J: TRBJ2-1
size: few
V: TRBV5-1
CDR3: ASSLVQGARGEQF

J: TRBJ1-3
size: .
V: TRBV10-1
CDR3: ASSEATGSGNTIY

J: TRBJ1-6
size: few
V: TRBV24-1
CDR3: ATSDGTNNSPLH

J: TRBJ1-3
size: .
V: TRBV15
CDR3: ATSRRTGDGNTIY

J: TRBJ2-2
size: few
V: TRBV9
CDR3: ASSVAGGVTGELF

J: TRBJ1-1
size: .
V: TRBV7-9
CDR3: ASSQTGSTEAF

J: TRBJ1-2
size: .
V: TRBV6-5
CDR3: ASSYVRTGGNYGYT

J: TRBJ1-2
size: .
V: TRBV7-9
CDR3: ASSFTGGYGYT